These 10 T cell receptor beta chains were sequenced from one sample in a study of shared clonotypes between healthy human individuals. Method: immunoSEQ multiplex PCR; TCRdb's copy keeps in-frame clones and lacks some. Counted here are about 2 million clones, 85% to 95% occurring once; the ten biggest clones make up about 0.13%. The sequenced sample consisted of naive CD4+ T cells sorted from blood. Subset in this sample: CD45RA+ positively selected. Receptors originate from a man between 18 and 29 years old in good health.

The chain combines TRBV6-5 with TRBJ1-5; no clear D gene. V lost 2 bases and J 0 bases, leaving 5 bases between the germline ends. The CDR3 contains 14 residues. CDR1 and CDR2 from the germline V gene are MNHEY and SVGAGI. The DNA for the CDR3 is TGTGCCAGCAGTTACCTACCTAGCAATCAGCCCCAGCATTTT. Translated: CASSYLPSNQPQHF.

The rearrangement links TRBV5-1 to TRBJ1-1; D might be TRBD1 (6 bases). Trimming cost V 4 bases and J 4 bases, with 17 bases left between them. In germline, CDR1 is SGHRS, CDR2 YFSETQ. The CDR3 spans 15 residues. The CDR3 sequence is CASSQGNRLGTEAFF. CDR3 bases: TGCGCCAGCAGCCAGGGGAATCGGCTGGGCACTGAAGCTTTCTTT.

V gene TRBV5-1 combines with J gene TRBJ2-2, with 8 bases matching TRBD2. The CDR3 loop spans 16 amino acids. Germline trimming cut 2 bases from V and 6 bases from J; bases unmatched to any gene: 9. CDR1 and CDR2 (germline): SGHRS, YFSETQ. The CDR3, as DNA: TGCGCCAGCAGCTTTCTAAGCGGGAGAGGTGCCGGGGAGCTGTTTTTT. It specifies CASSFLSGRGAGELFF.

The gene calls are TRBV5-4 and TRBJ2-5, with a possible D match to TRBD2 (5 bases). The germline V gene encodes CDR1 SGHNT and CDR2 YYREEE (reference sequence). V lost 2 bases and J lost 7, with 9 bases in between. The CDR3 length is 12 residues. The CDR3 nucleotides read TGTGCCAGCAGCTTAGATGGAGGGACCCAGTACTTC. Its translation: CASSLDGGTQYF.

The chain recombines TRBV5-8 with TRBJ1-5; a weak D match, TRBD1 (5 bases). Trimming removed 5 bases from V and 0 bases from J, with 12 bases in between. CDR1 is SGHTS, CDR2 YDEGEE, per germline. This CDR3 region has 15 residues. The CDR3 DNA reads as TGTGCCAGCAGACCCGGGACGGTTAGCAATCAGCCCCAGCATTTT. Encoded protein: CASRPGTVSNQPQHF.

The chain employs TRBV7-2 and TRBJ2-4; 10 nucleotides match TRBD1. J gave up 3 bases and V 6 bases, and 8 bases lay outside the gene matches. The germline gives CDR1 SGHTA, CDR2 FQGNSA. The CDR3 is 16 amino acids. The CDR3 is CASSSRTGGFKNIQYF. In DNA form, the CDR3 reads TGTGCCAGCAGTTCGAGGACAGGGGGATTCAAAAACATTCAGTACTTC.

This clone occurred once. V usage is TRBV30 and J usage is TRBJ2-1, with TRBD2 matching over 9 bases. Per germline, CDR1 GTSNPN and CDR2 SVGIG (reference sequence). There are 17 residues in the CDR3. With V trimmed by 2 bases and J by 0 bases, 8 bases remained unmatched. The CDR3 here is CAWSPPAGGFSYNEQFF. DNA of the CDR3: TGTGCCTGGAGTCCCCCCGCGGGGGGGTTCTCCTACAATGAGCAGTTCTTC.

This chain links TRBV2 with TRBJ2-2; tentative D call: TRBD2 (5 bases). Trimming removed 1 base at V and 8 bases at J, with 11 bases between. CDR3 length equals 14 residues. CDR1 SNHLY and CDR2 FYNNEI come from the germline V gene. CDR3 sequence reads: CASSEGRGMGELFF. The CDR3, as DNA: TGTGCCAGCAGTGAAGGCCGGGGAATGGGGGAGCTGTTTTTT.

This chain connects TRBV5-4 to TRBJ2-1; no clear D. Germline V gene lookup returns CDR1 SGHNT and CDR2 YYREEE (reference sequence). The ends were cut back, 4 bases at V and 0 bases at J, with 14 bases in the middle. CDR3 length equals 16 residues. The CDR3 spells CASSPGGSVSYNEQFF. In DNA form, the CDR3 reads TGTGCCAGCAGCCCAGGTGGGTCAGTCTCCTACAATGAGCAGTTCTTC. Full variable domain (missing parts from reference TRBV5-4 and TRBJ2-1): ETGVTQSPTHLIKTRGQQVTLRCSSQSGHNTVSWYQQALGQGPQFIFQYYREEENGRGNFPPRFSGLQFPNYSSELNVNALELDDSALYLCASSPGGSVSYNEQFFGPGTRLTVL.

The chain recombines TRBV9 with TRBJ2-5; no clear D gene. The CDR3 has 14 amino acids. V lost 2 bases and J lost 7, with 15 bases in between. Germline-derived CDR1 and CDR2 are SGDLS and YYNGEE. The CDR3 region is CASSVSTGDGTQYF. CDR3 DNA sequence: TGTGCCAGCAGCGTGTCGACTGGAGATGGGACCCAGTACTTC.